This section outlines one TCR beta chain sequence together with its context. The data were obtained in a study of response to subunit inactivated influenza vaccine. This CDR3 comprises 16 residues. Germline V lookup: CDR1 MNHEY, CDR2 SVGEGT. V gave up 7 bases and J gave up 0 bases, with 15 bases separating them. TCRdb processed the RT-PCR reads anew with MiXCR; each CDR3 protein has one entry. The sample shows about 540,000 distinct CDR3 sequences, around a quarter of them seen only once. These data were also filed under a second study, of T cells expressing NK-cell markers. That work states: Libraries used 5'RACE template switching adding universal primer site and UMIs. It is unclear if expanded NKG2C-expressing clones target HCMV antigens.

Sequences were derived from CD4+ T cells sorted from PBMCs, sampled 11 to 12 days after vaccination. This clonotype was sampled from a man aged 50 or older who received an inactivated influenza vaccine. The J gene is TRBJ2-2, the V gene TRBV6-2 or TRBV6-3; perhaps TRBD1 as D (6 bases). CDR3 protein: CASNFWDTTNTGELFF. The CDR3 DNA reads TGTGCCAGCAATTTTTGGGACACAACGAACACCGGGGAGCTGTTTTTT.